The T cell receptor (beta chain) described here comes from a study of cytomegalovirus exposure and HLA in healthy donors. Study findings and constraints: Some 150 TCR beta chains were listed as cytomegalovirus-associated. Information on immune exposure was restricted to one variable (CMV serostatus). HLA alleles showed associations with some 17,000 TCR beta sequences in a later analysis, at a 0.05 false discovery rate.

With respect to this clone: Its antigen remains unidentified.

The PCR made use of 60 Vbeta and 13 Jbeta primers. Here immunoSEQ multiplex PCR was the method, and the copy in TCRdb shows in-frame clones only, minus some. The sample lists nearly 300,000 clones, 86% seen once, with roughly 4% in the top ten. This CDR3 region has 14 residues. Germline CDR1 is SGHTA and CDR2 is FQGNSA. With 5 bases removed from V and 4 bases from J, the gap between germline ends came to 12 bases. J is TRBJ1-5 and V is TRBV7-2; maybe TRBD1 (6 bases). Sample: PBMCs. The clonotype originates from a man in his forties in good health and CMV-seropositive. The CDR3 is CASSPRTDNQPQHF. In DNA, the CDR3 is TGTGCCAGCAGCCCGAGGACAGATAATCAGCCCCAGCATTTT.